This TCR beta chain was identified during a study of tumor-infiltrating lymphocytes in oesophageal squamous cell carcinoma. Turning to this clonotype: One end of the junction does not line up with germline, which may come from a read error.

TCRdb recomputed calls from the PCR reads with MiXCR, one row per CDR3 protein. The sample shows approximately 12,000 distinct CDR3 sequences, around three fifths of them seen only once. This receptor was taken from a male donor with esophageal squamous cell carcinoma. Sequences were obtained from esophageal tumor tissue.

The CDR3 DNA sequence: TGTGCCAGCAGCTTAGGGCGGGAGACCCAGCACTTC. Protein: CASSLGRETQHF. The rearrangement links TRBV7-2 to TRBJ2-6, with 7 positions matching TRBD2. Germline V gene sequence: CDR1 SGHTA, CDR2 FQGNSA. The CDR3 covers 12 residues.